This TCR beta chain is drawn from a study of T cells in Graves' hyperthyroidism and ophthalmopathy. Amplified regions were TCR beta CDR3 sequences from RNA transcripts. During a first-round RT-PCR of the TCR CDR3, the HTBI primer set was used. From the multiplex PCR reads, TCRdb called clonotypes with MiXCR, one entry per CDR3 protein. The data hold around 540,000 distinct CDR3 sequences, with about 16% observed a single time. Germline V gene data show CDR1 as SGHKS and CDR2 as YYEKEE (reference sequence). CDR3 length: 12 residues. V lost 1 base, J lost 6 bases, and 5 bases lay in between. Criteria for exclusion of patients were uncontrolled infection, other autoimmune disease, pregnancy or lactation. Diagnosis relied on clinical symptoms, serum thyroxine and TRAb, thyroid ultrasound and orbital computed tomography. An approximately 9.8 ml volume of fresh peripheral blood provided the PBMCs.

Sequencing used blood. This TCR came from a woman aged 30 to 39 with Graves' ophthalmopathy. The rearrangement joins TRBV5-5 to TRBJ2-1; D is unresolved. CDR3 sequence reads: CASSLNGNEQFF. CDR3 nucleotide sequence: TGTGCCAGCAGCTTGAACGGCAATGAGCAGTTCTTC. Full variable domain (rest looked up from reference TRBV5-5 and TRBJ2-1): DAGVTQSPTHLIKTRGQQVTLRCSPISGHKSVSWYQQVLGQGPQFIFQYYEKEERGRGNFPDRFSARQFPNYSSELNVNALLLGDSALYLCASSLNGNEQFFGPGTRLTVL.